This T cell receptor beta chain comes out of a study of tumor-infiltrating lymphocytes in primary liver carcinoma. Comments on this clonotype: At one of its ends the junction is not consistent with the germline gene, which may arise from a read error.

A primer in the constant region served to generate TCR beta cDNA from approximately 450 ng of total RNA. For TCR beta, libraries were produced by three nested multiplex PCR rounds using slightly modified ARM-PCR. A C-beta reverse primer and TRBV1-TRBV30 forward primers served in each of the first two PCR rounds, at around 10 cycles apiece. TCRdb called the multiplex PCR reads again in MiXCR, with one record for every CDR3 protein. The sample lists under 90,000 distinct CDR3 sequences, 72% occurring once. Between about 19 and 34 mg of unsorted bulk tissue served as the source from which RNA and DNA were co-extracted. The CDR3 covers 14 residues. Looked up from germline, CDR1 is MGHRA and CDR2 is YSYEKL.

Source material: liver tumor tissue from sampling region 1. Regarding subset: tumor region T1, superior pole. The receptor was derived from a man aged 40-55 years with primary liver carcinoma and hepatitis B virus infection. The chain has TRBV4-1 and TRBJ2-7; either TRBD1 or TRBD2 may fit D (5 bases each). The CDR3 protein is CASRPGLSSYEQYF. CDR3 coding DNA: TGCGCCAGCAGACCGGGGCTGAGCTCATACGAACAGTACTTC.